This TCR beta chain was obtained from a study of blood T cell repertoires in COVID-19. Study at large: Nucleic acid was either cDNA or gDNA, and it came from T cells, B-cell-depleted T cells, or PBMCs.

The germline V gene has CDR1 SGHAT and CDR2 FQNNGV. The CDR3 contains 15 residues. With V trimmed by 3 bases and J by 5 bases, 10 bases remained unmatched. Method: immunoSEQ multiplex PCR; TCRdb's copy keeps in-frame clones and lacks some. In the table there are tens of thousands of clones, more than 85% of which are singletons. This sequence joins TRBV11-2 and TRBJ2-7, with TRBD2 matching 7 bases. The sequence was obtained from a man older than 75 with active or convalescent COVID-19. Sequencing input: peripheral blood. CDR3 in amino acids: CASSLQGRGRDEQYV. The DNA of the CDR3 is TGTGCCAGCAGCTTGCAGGGACGTGGGAGGGACGAGCAGTACGTC.